The entry below describes one T cell receptor beta chain. A read error may produce the germline difference seen at one junction end. TCRdb re-called the 5' RACE reads with MiXCR, one entry per CDR3 protein. The data contain approximately 5,400 distinct CDR3 sequences, 40% to 60% of them singletons. Germline V gene data show CDR1 as MNHNY and CDR2 as SVGAGI (reference sequence). This CDR3 spans 14 amino acids. This sequence originates from a female donor with breast cancer. V is TRBV6-6 and J is TRBJ2-7, with D tentatively TRBD1 or TRBD2 (5 bases each). Sequenced: memory CD4+ T cells sorted from blood. Subset given: memory CD4+ T cells, CD4+CD45RO+CD25-. This CDR3 is CASSYSGDPYKQYF. The CDR3, as DNA: TGTGCCAGCAGTTACTCGGGGGATCCCTACAAGCAGTACTTC.